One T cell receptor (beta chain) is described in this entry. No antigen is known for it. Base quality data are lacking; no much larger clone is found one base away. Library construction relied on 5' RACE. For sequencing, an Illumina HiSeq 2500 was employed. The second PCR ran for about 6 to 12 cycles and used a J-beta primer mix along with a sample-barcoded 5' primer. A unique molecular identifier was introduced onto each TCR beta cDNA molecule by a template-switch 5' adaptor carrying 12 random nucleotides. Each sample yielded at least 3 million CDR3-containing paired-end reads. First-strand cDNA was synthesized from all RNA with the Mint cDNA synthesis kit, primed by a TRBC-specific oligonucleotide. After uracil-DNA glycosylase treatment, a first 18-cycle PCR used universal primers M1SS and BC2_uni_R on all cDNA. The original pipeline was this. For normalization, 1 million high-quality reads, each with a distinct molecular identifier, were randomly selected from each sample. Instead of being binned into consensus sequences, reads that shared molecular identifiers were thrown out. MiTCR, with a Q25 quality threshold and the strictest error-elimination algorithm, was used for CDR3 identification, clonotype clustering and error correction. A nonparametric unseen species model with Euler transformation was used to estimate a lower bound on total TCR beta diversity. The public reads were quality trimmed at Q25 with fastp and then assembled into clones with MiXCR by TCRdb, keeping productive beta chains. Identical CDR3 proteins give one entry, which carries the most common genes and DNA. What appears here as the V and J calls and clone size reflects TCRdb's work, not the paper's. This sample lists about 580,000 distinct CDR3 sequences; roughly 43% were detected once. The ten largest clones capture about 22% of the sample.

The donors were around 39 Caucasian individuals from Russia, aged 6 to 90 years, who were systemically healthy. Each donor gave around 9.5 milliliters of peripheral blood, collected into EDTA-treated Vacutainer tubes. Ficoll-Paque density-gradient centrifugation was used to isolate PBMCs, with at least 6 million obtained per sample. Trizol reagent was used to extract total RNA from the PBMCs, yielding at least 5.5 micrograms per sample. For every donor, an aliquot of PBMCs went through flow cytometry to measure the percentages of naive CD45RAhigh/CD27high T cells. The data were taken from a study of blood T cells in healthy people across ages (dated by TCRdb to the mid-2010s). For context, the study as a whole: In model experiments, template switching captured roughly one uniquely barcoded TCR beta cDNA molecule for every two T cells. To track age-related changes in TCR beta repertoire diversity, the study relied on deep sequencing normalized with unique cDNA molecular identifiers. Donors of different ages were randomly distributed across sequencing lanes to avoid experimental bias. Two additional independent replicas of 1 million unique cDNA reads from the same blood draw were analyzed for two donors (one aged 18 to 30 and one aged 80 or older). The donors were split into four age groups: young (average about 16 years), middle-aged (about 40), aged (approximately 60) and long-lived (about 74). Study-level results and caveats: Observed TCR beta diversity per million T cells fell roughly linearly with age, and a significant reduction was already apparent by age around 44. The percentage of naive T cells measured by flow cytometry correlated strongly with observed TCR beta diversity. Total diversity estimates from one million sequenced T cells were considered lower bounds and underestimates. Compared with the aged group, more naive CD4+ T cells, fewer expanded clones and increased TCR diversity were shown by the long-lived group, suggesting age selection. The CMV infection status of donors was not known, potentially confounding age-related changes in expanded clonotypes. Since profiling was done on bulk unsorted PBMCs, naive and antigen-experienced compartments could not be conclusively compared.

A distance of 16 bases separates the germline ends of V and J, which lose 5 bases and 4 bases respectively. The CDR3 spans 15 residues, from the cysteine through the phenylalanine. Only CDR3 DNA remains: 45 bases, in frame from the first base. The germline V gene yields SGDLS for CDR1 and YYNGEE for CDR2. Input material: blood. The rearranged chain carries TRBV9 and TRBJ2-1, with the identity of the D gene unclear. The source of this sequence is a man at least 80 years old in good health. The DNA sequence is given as TGTGCCAGCAGTCCCAGGTCAAAAGGGTACAATGAGCAGTTCTTC. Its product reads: CASSPRSKGYNEQFF. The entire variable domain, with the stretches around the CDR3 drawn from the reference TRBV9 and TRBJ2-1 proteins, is DSGVTQTPKHLITATGQRVTLRCSPRSGDLSVYWYQQSLDQGLQFLIQYYNGEERAKGNILERFSAQQFPDLHSELNLSSLELGDSALYFCASSPRSKGYNEQFFGPGTRLTVL.